These 29 T cell receptor beta chains were sequenced from one sample in a study of T cells in Graves' hyperthyroidism and ophthalmopathy. Amplified TCR beta CDR3 regions derived from RNA transcripts. HTBI primers were employed in a first-round RT-PCR of the TCR CDR3. One entry per CDR3 protein results from TCRdb running MiXCR on the multiplex PCR reads. There are about 350,000 distinct CDR3 sequences in the sample; about 16% occur only once, and roughly 19% lies in the top ten. Sequencing input: blood. The receptors derive from a woman aged 55-70 years with Graves' ophthalmopathy.

There are many counts of this clonotype. The chain combines TRBV12-3 or TRBV12-4 with TRBJ2-1; D possibly matches TRBD1 or TRBD2 (5 bases each). V shed 3 bases and J shed 1 base, with 13 bases lying between them. The CDR3 totals 16 residues. CDR3 protein: CASSFGAPSSYNEQFF. CDR3 DNA sequence: TGTGCCAGCAGTTTCGGGGCCCCCTCATCCTACAATGAGCAGTTCTTC.

This chain joins TRBV11-2 and TRBJ2-7, with TRBD2 identical over 10 bases. The trim removed 5 bases at V and 1 base at J, leaving 5 bases unmatched. The CDR3 has 15 amino acids. Germline CDR1 reads SGHAT; CDR2 reads FQNNGV. The DNA for the CDR3 is TGTGCCAGCAGCCAAGGGACTAGCGAGTCCTACGAGCAGTACTTC. This translates into CASSQGTSESYEQYF.

This clonotype was counted at least ten times. V is TRBV20-1 and J is TRBJ1-5; a weak D match, TRBD1 (6 bases). Germline V gene data show CDR1 as DFQATT and CDR2 as SNEGSKA (reference sequence). Trimming removed 6 bases from V and 0 bases from J, with 15 bases in between. CDR3 length: 15 residues. CDR3 sequence reads: CSARGHRYSNQPQHF. The CDR3 DNA reads TGCAGTGCGCGGGGACACCGATATAGCAATCAGCCCCAGCATTTT.

There are many counts of this clonotype. V is TRBV29-1 and J is TRBJ2-7; maybe TRBD2 (6 bases). The CDR3 is 13 amino acids. Germline V gene sequence: CDR1 SQVTM, CDR2 ANQGSEA. Trimming pared 5 bases from V and 4 bases from J, leaving 15 bases between. Here the CDR3 reads CSVSHGSGYEQYF. DNA for the CDR3: TGCAGCGTTTCGCACGGGAGTGGGTACGAGCAGTACTTC.

This clonotype showed up just a few times. The V and J genes are TRBV19 and TRBJ2-5; 8 nucleotides line up with TRBD2. Germline values: CDR1 LNHDA, CDR2 SQIVND (reference sequence). The CDR3 is made up of 13 amino acids. V trimming: 3 bases; J trimming: 4 bases; junction bases outside the gene matches: 1. The chain's CDR3 is CASSILAGETQYF. The CDR3 nucleotides read TGTGCCAGTAGTATCCTAGCGGGAGAGACCCAGTACTTC.

This clonotype was counted at least ten times. This chain connects TRBV5-1 to TRBJ2-5; possible D gene TRBD2, 6 bases. This CDR3 has 12 residues. Germline V gene data show CDR1 as SGHRS and CDR2 as YFSETQ. Trimming pared 0 bases from V and 12 bases from J, leaving 12 bases between. This CDR3 is CASSLEEGWKYF. DNA of the CDR3: TGCGCCAGCAGCTTGGAGGAGGGGTGGAAGTACTTC.

This clonotype was seen only a few times. The chain employs TRBV6-1 and TRBJ1-2, with unresolved D. V dropped 5 bases and J dropped 4 bases, with 23 bases sitting between them. The CDR3 is 17 residues long. The V gene's germline CDR1 is MNHNS and CDR2 SASEGT. The CDR3 sequence is CASSTPSRAFGGYGYTF. CDR3 bases: TGTGCCAGCAGTACGCCCTCTCGGGCTTTCGGCGGCTATGGCTACACCTTC.

At least ten counts were recorded for this clonotype. The chain joins TRBV3-1 to TRBJ2-7; D ambiguous. V lost 1 base and J lost 2, with 6 bases in between. CDR1 and CDR2 from the germline V gene are LGHDT and YNNKEL (reference sequence). This CDR3 spans 13 amino acids. The CDR3 coding sequence is TGTGCCAGCAGCCAAGCTAGGGCCTACGAGCAGTACTTC. Translated: CASSQARAYEQYF.

This clonotype was counted only a few times. J is TRBJ2-3 and V is TRBV24-1; 11 nucleotides agree with TRBD2. CDR1 and CDR2 (germline): KGHDR, SFDVKD. With V trimmed by 2 bases and J by 2 bases, 5 bases remained unmatched. The CDR3 runs to 17 residues. CDR3 bases: TGTGCCACCAGTGATTCAGGACTAGCGGGCCACACAGATACGCAGTATTTT. Protein: CATSDSGLAGHTDTQYF.

The V and J genes are TRBV7-9 and TRBJ2-3; D might be TRBD2 (5 bases). This CDR3 has 15 residues. Germline V gene lookup returns CDR1 SEHNR and CDR2 FQNEAQ (reference sequence). V was cut by 3 bases and J by 2 bases, with 12 bases left in between. This chain's CDR3 is CASSFEGTLTDTQYF. The DNA of the CDR3 is TGTGCCAGCAGCTTTGAGGGAACTCTCACAGATACGCAGTATTTT.

This clonotype was picked up many times. The chain has TRBV7-8 and TRBJ2-7, with 13 bases lining up with TRBD2. Trimming took 1 base from V and 6 from J; bases not matched to a gene: 3. Germline assignment: CDR1 SGHVS and CDR2 FQNEAQ. The CDR3 consists of 15 residues. This CDR3 reads CASSLEGLAGFEQYF. As DNA, the CDR3 is TGTGCCAGCAGCTTAGAGGGACTAGCGGGATTCGAGCAGTACTTC.

The chain joins TRBV10-3 to TRBJ2-3; D possibly corresponds to TRBD2 (5 bases). Between the trimmed V and J ends, which lost 0 bases and 3 bases, there was a span of 19 bases. The germline V gene has CDR1 ENHRY and CDR2 SYGVKD. The CDR3 has 18 residues. This chain's CDR3 is CAISESPRGQVGTDTQYF. The CDR3 DNA reads as TGTGCCATCAGTGAGTCGCCGAGAGGGCAAGTTGGGACAGATACGCAGTATTTT.

Ten or more counts support this clonotype. This chain connects TRBV5-5 to TRBJ2-1; a weak D match, TRBD1 (5 bases). Deletions cut 4 bases from V and 7 bases from J, with 12 bases between. CDR1 is SGHKS, CDR2 YYEKEE, per germline (reference sequence). This CDR3 has 13 residues. The CDR3 loop reads CASSPTQGNEQFF. DNA for the CDR3: TGTGCCAGCAGCCCGACCCAGGGAAATGAGCAGTTCTTC.

This clonotype came up a few times. The chain links TRBV2 to TRBJ2-7; 7 bases match TRBD2. Per the germline V gene, CDR1 is SNHLY and CDR2 is FYNNEI. The CDR3 totals 14 residues. V dropped 5 bases and J dropped 4; count of bases not matched to a gene: 8. CDR3 sequence reads: CASSPREGNYEQYF. CDR3 DNA sequence: TGTGCCAGCAGTCCGAGGGAGGGAAATTACGAGCAGTACTTC.

This clonotype was detected many times. The rearrangement links TRBV2 to TRBJ2-3; 7 nucleotides agree with TRBD1. CDR3 length: 14 residues. Germline CDR1 and CDR2: SNHLY and FYNNEI. The J segment lost 0 bases and the V segment lost 4 bases, leaving 1 base of the junction unmatched. The DNA for the CDR3 is TGTGCCAGCAGTGTGGACAGGAGCACAGATACGCAGTATTTT. Encoded protein: CASSVDRSTDTQYF.

The rearrangement links TRBV28 to TRBJ2-7, with D tentatively TRBD1 (6 bases). V was clipped by 7 bases and J by 2 bases, with 12 bases between them. The CDR3 sequence is 13 residues long. Germline CDR1 reads MDHEN; CDR2 reads SYDVKM. The CDR3 is CASTGTYPYEQYF. DNA of the CDR3: TGTGCCAGCACCGGGACATATCCCTACGAGCAGTACTTC.

The genes are TRBV11-2 and TRBJ2-1, with TRBD1 matching over 7 bases. The germline CDR1 and CDR2 sequences are SGHAT and FQNNGV. Trimming cost V 2 bases and J 10 bases; bases outside gene matches: 11. The CDR3 extends over 15 amino acids. As DNA, the CDR3 is TGTGCCAGCAGCTTATCCAACCCCGGGACAGCCGAGCAGTTCTTC. It specifies CASSLSNPGTAEQFF.

This chain connects TRBV19 to TRBJ1-2, with a weak D call TRBD1 (5 bases). V was clipped by 3 bases and J by 2 bases, with 16 bases between them. From germline, CDR1 is LNHDA and CDR2 SQIVND (reference sequence). This CDR3 region has 16 residues. The CDR3: CASSMIGQRANYGYTF. CDR3 DNA: TGTGCCAGTAGTATGATCGGACAAAGGGCCAACTATGGCTACACCTTC.

Comments on this clonotype: This may stem from a read error, because a much larger clone lies one nucleotide away. The CDR3 end shows no conserved phenylalanine or tryptophan, and so a read error is likely. The chain links TRBV2 to TRBJ2-1; 9 nucleotides align to TRBD2. The CDR3 sequence is 18 residues long. Losses at the gene ends were 5 bases for V and 0 bases for J; bases not matched to a gene: 11. The germline V gene encodes CDR1 SNHLY and CDR2 FYNNEI. The CDR3, as DNA: TGTGCCAGCAGTTACTCGGGTAGCGGGGGAAGCTCCTACAATGAGCAGTTCCTC. Protein sequence: CASSYSGSGGSSYNEQFL.

V is TRBV28 and J is TRBJ1-2; a possible D gene is TRBD1 (5 bases). The CDR3 is 13 residues long. Germline lookup yields CDR1 MDHEN and CDR2 SYDVKM. The V gene lost 3 bases and the J gene lost 4 bases, with 9 bases spanning the gap. The CDR3 DNA follows: TGTGCCAGCAGTTTCGGGACTTTCTATGGCTACACCTTC. Its translation is CASSFGTFYGYTF.

This clonotype has at least ten counts. The rearrangement uses TRBV6-1 and TRBJ1-1; a weak D match, TRBD1 (5 bases). Germline V CDR1 and CDR2: MNHNS, SASEGT. V gave up 8 bases and J gave up 4 bases, with 14 bases separating them. This CDR3 contains 13 residues. The CDR3 spells CASWRGEGTEAFF. The CDR3 nucleotides are TGTGCCAGCTGGCGAGGGGAGGGCACTGAAGCTTTCTTT.

Concerning this clonotype: This may stem from a read error, because a much larger clone lies one nucleotide away. V and J are TRBV28 and TRBJ2-3; 7 bases map to TRBD1. Germline V gene data show CDR1 as MDHEN and CDR2 as SYDVKM. There are 18 residues in the CDR3. V trimming: 4 bases; J trimming: 2 bases; junction bases outside the gene matches: 15. DNA for the CDR3: TGTGCCAGCAGTTACTCGCTGCCAGGGACAGCTAACACAGATACGCAGTATTTT. Translated, it gives CASSYSLPGTANTDTQYF.

This clonotype was observed a few times. A much more abundant neighbour one base away suggests this may be a read error. This chain uses TRBV5-1 with TRBJ1-4; no clear D gene. Trimming left V 4 bases short and J 4 bases short, with 14 bases between. CDR3 length: 15 residues. CDR1 is SGHRS, CDR2 YFSETQ, per germline. The CDR3 region has the DNA TGCGCCAGCAGCGCTGTGACTTGGGGTAATGAAAAACTGTTTTTT. It encodes CASSAVTWGNEKLFF.

Ten or more counts support this clonotype. The genes are TRBV11-2 and TRBJ2-7; 11 positions match TRBD2. The V and J ends lost 5 bases and 7 bases, in that order; junction bases with no gene match: 10. The CDR3 is made up of 15 amino acids. The germline CDR1 and CDR2 sequences are SGHAT and FQNNGV. The CDR3 nucleotides read TGTGCCAGCAGCCAGGGACTAGCGGCCCTCTGGGAGCAGTACTTC. Translation gives CASSQGLAALWEQYF.

Ten or more counts support this clonotype. The rearrangement joins TRBV7-2 to TRBJ2-7, with TRBD2 matching 8 bases. V shed 5 bases and J 7 bases; nucleotides not matched to a gene: 10. Per germline, CDR1 SGHTA and CDR2 FQGNSA. The CDR3 contains 14 residues. The chain's CDR3 is CASSPGASGFEQYF. CDR3 DNA sequence: TGTGCCAGCAGCCCCGGGGCTAGCGGGTTTGAGCAGTACTTC.

As DNA, the CDR3 is TGCAGTGCTCCCTACCAGGGGGTAGGGGCCCAGCATTTT. Its translation: CSAPYQGVGAQHF. The rearrangement joins TRBV20-1 to TRBJ1-5; 7 nucleotides line up with TRBD1. The CDR3 contains 13 residues. J gave up 11 bases and V 5 bases, and 12 bases lay outside the gene matches. Per germline, CDR1 DFQATT and CDR2 SNEGSKA (reference sequence).

This clonotype showed up many times. The CDR3, as DNA: TGTGCCAGCAGTTTGTTGGGGGGTGGGCAGCCCCAGCATTTT. This codes for CASSLLGGGQPQHF. The chain combines TRBV27 with TRBJ1-5, with D maybe TRBD1 (5 bases). Germline V lookup: CDR1 MNHEY, CDR2 SMNVEV (reference sequence). V was trimmed by 3 bases and J by 7 bases, leaving 13 bases between them. The CDR3 totals 14 residues.

The sample holds many counts of this clonotype. V is TRBV28 and J is TRBJ1-5; D possibly corresponds to TRBD1 (5 bases). Germline CDR1 and CDR2: MDHEN and SYDVKM. The ends were cut back, 5 bases at V and 2 bases at J, with 22 bases in the middle. The CDR3 loop spans 18 amino acids. CDR3 sequence: CASSALLTGGFGNQPQHF. CDR3 nucleotides: TGTGCCAGCAGTGCCCTCCTAACGGGGGGTTTCGGCAATCAGCCCCAGCATTTT.

This clonotype was detected many times. The chain couples TRBV28 to TRBJ2-3; no definite D call. The germline CDR1 and CDR2 sequences are MDHEN and SYDVKM. The CDR3 spans 11 residues. Trimming took 11 bases from V and 4 from J, leaving 10 bases between them. For the CDR3, the DNA is TGTGCCCGATCTCGGGCAGATACGCAGTATTTT. Translation gives CARSRADTQYF.